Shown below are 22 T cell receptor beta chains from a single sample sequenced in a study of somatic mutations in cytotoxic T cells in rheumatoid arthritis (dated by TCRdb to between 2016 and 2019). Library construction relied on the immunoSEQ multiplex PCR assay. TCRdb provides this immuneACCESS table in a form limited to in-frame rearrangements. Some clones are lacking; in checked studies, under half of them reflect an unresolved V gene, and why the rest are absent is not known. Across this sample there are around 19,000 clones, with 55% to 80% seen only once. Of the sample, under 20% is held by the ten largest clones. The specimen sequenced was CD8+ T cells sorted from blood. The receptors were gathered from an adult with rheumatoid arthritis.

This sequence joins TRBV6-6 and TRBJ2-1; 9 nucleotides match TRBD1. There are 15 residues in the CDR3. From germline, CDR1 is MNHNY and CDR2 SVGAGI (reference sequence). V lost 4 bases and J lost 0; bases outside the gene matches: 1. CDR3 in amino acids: CASSLTGGSYNEQFF. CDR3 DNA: TGTGCCAGCAGTTTGACAGGGGGCTCCTACAATGAGCAGTTCTTC.

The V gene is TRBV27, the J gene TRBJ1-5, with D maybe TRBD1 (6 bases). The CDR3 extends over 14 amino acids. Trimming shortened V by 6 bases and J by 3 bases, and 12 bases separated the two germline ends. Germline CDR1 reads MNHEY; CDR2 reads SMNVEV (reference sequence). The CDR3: CASSLRQDNQPQHF. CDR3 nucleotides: TGTGCCAGCAGCCTCCGACAGGACAATCAGCCCCAGCATTTT.

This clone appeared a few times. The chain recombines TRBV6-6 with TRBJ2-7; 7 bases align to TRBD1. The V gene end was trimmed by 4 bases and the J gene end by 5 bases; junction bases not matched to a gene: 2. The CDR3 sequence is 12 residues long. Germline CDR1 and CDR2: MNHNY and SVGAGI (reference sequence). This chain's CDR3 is CASSSGTDEQYF. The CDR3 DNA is TGTGCCAGCAGTTCCGGGACAGACGAGCAGTACTTC.

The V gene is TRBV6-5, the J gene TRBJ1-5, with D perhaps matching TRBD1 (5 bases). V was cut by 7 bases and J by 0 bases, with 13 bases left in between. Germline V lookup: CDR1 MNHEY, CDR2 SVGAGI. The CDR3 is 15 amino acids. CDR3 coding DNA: TGTGCCAGCAAACAGACAGACTATAGCAATCAGCCCCAGCATTTT. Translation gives CASKQTDYSNQPQHF.

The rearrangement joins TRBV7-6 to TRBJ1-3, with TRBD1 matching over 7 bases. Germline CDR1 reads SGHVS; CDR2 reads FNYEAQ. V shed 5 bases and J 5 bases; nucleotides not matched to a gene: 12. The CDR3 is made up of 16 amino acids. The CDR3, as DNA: TGTGCCAGCAGCCTAGGACAGGATGTGTTTCGAAACACCATATATTTT. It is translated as CASSLGQDVFRNTIYF.

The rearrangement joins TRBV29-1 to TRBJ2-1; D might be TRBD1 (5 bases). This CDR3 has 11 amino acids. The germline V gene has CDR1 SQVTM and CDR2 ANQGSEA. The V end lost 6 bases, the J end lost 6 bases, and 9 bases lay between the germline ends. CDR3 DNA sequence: TGCAGCGTCCCGGACATCAATGAGCAGTTCTTC. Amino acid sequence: CSVPDINEQFF.

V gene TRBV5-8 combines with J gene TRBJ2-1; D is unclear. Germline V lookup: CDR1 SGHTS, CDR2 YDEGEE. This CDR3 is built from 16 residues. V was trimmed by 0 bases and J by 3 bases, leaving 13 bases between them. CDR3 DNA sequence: TGTGCCAGCAGCTTGGGGCCCGACATGGGCTACAATGAGCAGTTCTTC. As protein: CASSLGPDMGYNEQFF.

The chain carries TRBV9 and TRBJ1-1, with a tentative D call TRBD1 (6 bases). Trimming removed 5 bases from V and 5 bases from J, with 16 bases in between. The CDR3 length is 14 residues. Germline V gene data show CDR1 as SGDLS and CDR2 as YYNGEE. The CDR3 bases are TGTGCCAGCAGTCCGGTTGGGGGCGCGACTGAAGCTTTCTTT. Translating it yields CASSPVGGATEAFF. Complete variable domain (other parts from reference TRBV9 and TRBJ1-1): DSGVTQTPKHLITATGQRVTLRCSPRSGDLSVYWYQQSLDQGLQFLIQYYNGEERAKGNILERFSAQQFPDLHSELNLSSLELGDSALYFCASSPVGGATEAFFGQGTRLTVV.

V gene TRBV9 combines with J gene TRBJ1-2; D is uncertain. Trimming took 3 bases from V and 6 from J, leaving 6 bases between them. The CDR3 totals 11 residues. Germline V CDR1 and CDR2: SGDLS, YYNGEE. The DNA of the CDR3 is TGTGCCAGCAGCGCTGACGATGGCTACACCTTC. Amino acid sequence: CASSADDGYTF.

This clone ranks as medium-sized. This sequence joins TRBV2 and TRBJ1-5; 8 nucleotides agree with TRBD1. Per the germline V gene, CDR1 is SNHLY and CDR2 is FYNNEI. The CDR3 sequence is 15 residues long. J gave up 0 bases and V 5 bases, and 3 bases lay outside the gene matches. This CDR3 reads CASSPGQGSNQPQHF. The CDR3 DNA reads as TGTGCCAGCAGTCCTGGACAGGGTAGCAATCAGCCCCAGCATTTT.

As DNA, the CDR3 is TGTGCCAGCAGCATCCAGGGGGACACTGAAGCTTTCTTT. Its protein is CASSIQGDTEAFF. This chain joins TRBV5-4 and TRBJ1-1; 7 positions agree with TRBD1. CDR1 is SGHNT, CDR2 YYREEE, per germline (reference sequence). V was pared by 4 bases and J by 3 bases, with 3 bases of the junction left unmatched. CDR3 length equals 13 residues.

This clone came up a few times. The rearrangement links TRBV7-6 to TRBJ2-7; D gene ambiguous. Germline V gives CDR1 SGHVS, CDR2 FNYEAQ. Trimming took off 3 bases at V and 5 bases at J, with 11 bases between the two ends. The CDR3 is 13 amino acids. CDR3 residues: CASSFAAMDEQYF. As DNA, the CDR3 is TGTGCCAGCAGCTTCGCGGCGATGGACGAGCAGTACTTC.

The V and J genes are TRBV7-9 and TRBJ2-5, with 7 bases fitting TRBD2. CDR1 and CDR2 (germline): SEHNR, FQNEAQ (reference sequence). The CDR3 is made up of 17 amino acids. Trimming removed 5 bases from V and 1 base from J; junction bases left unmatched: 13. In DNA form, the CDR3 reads TGTGCCAGCAGCCCAAATTTGGGCGGGGGATTCCAAGAGACCCAGTACTTC. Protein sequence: CASSPNLGGGFQETQYF.

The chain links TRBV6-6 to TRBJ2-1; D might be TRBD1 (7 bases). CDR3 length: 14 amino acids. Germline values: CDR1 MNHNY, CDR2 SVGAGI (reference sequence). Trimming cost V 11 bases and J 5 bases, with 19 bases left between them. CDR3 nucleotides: TGTGCCGAGAAGGAGGGGGCTTATGACAATGAGCAGTTCTTC. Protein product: CAEKEGAYDNEQFF.

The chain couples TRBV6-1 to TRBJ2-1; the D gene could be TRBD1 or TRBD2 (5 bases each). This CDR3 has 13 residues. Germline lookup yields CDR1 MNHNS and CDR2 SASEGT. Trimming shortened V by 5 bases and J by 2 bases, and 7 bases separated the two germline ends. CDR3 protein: CASSLGPYNEQFF. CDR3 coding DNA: TGTGCCAGCAGTTTGGGACCCTACAATGAGCAGTTCTTC.

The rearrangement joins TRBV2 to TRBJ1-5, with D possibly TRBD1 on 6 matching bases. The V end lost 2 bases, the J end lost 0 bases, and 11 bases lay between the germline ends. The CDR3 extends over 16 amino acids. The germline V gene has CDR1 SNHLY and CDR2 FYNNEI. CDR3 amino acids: CASSERGEASNQPQHF. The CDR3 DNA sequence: TGTGCCAGCAGTGAAAGGGGGGAGGCTAGCAATCAGCCCCAGCATTTT. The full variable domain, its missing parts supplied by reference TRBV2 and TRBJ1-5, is EPEVTQTPSHQVTQMGQEVILRCVPISNHLYFYWYRQILGQKVEFLVSFYNNEISEKSEIFDDQFSVERPDGSNFTLKIRSTKLEDSAMYFCASSERGEASNQPQHFGDGTRLSIL.

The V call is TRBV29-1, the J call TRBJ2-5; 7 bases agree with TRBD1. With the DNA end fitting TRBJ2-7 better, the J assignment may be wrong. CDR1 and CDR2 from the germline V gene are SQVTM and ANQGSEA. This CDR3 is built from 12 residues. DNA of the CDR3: TGCAGCGCAAGGACAGGCGGCTACGAGCAGTACTTC. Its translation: CSARTGGYEQYF.

The CDR3, as DNA: TGCGCCAGCAGCTTGGTTGCGTCAGAGACCCAGTACTTC. It codes for CASSLVASETQYF. The chain carries TRBV5-1 and TRBJ2-5; no definite D call. This CDR3 comprises 13 residues. With 0 bases removed from V and 4 bases from J, the gap between germline ends came to 7 bases. Per germline, CDR1 SGHRS and CDR2 YFSETQ.

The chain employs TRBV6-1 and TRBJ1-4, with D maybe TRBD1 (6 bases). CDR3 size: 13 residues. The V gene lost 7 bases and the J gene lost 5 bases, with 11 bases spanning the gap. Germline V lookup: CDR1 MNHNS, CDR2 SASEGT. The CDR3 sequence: CASMDRKNEKLFF. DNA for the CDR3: TGTGCCAGCATGGACAGAAAAAATGAAAAACTGTTTTTT.

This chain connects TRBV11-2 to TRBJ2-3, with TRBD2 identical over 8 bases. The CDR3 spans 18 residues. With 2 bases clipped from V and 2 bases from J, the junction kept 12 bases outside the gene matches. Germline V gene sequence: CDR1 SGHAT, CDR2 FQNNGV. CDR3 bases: TGTGCCAGCAGCTTACCCGCCTTTAGCGGGGAGTACACAGATACGCAGTATTTT. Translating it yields CASSLPAFSGEYTDTQYF.

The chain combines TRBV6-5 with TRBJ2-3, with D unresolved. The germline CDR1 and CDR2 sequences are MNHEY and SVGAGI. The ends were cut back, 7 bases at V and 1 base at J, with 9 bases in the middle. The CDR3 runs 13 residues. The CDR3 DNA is TGTGCCAGCATGCGATTTCGCACAGATACGCAGTATTTT. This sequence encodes CASMRFRTDTQYF.

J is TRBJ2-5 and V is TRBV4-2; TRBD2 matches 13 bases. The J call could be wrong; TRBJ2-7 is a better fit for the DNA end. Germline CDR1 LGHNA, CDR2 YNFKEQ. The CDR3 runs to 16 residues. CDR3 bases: TGTGCCAGCAGCCAAGGACTAGCGGGGGGAATATACGAGCAGTACTTC. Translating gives CASSQGLAGGIYEQYF.